Given below is one TCR beta chain in context. This sample is drawn from a study of cytomegalovirus exposure and HLA in healthy donors. Amplification used 60 Vbeta primers and 13 Jbeta primers. Clones were read by immunoSEQ multiplex PCR, and TCRdb kept only the in-frame ones, dropping some. Among over 110,000 clones listed, approximately 80% were seen once. Sequenced sample: PBMCs. This sequence originates from a male donor in good health and CMV-seronegative.

CDR3 sequence reads: CASSALINTPSYEQYF. DNA of the CDR3: TGTGCCAGTAGTGCCCTCATAAATACTCCCTCCTACGAGCAGTACTTC. The chain recombines TRBV19 with TRBJ2-7; the D is unclear. Germline V gene sequence: CDR1 LNHDA, CDR2 SQIVND (reference sequence). The CDR3 extends over 16 amino acids. Trimming left V 5 bases short and J 0 bases short, with 17 bases between.